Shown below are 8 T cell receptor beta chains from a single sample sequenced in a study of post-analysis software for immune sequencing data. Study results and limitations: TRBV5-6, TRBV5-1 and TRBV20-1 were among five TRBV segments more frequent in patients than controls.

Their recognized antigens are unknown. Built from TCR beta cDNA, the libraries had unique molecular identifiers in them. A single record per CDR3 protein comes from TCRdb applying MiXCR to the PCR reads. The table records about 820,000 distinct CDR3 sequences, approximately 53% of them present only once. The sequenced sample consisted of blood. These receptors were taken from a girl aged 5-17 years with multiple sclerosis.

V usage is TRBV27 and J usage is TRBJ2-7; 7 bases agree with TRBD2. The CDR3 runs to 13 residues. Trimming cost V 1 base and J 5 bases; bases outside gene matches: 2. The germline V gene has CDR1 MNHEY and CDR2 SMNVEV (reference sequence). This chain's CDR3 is CASSLWRGNEQYF. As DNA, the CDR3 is TGTGCCAGCAGTTTATGGCGGGGGAACGAGCAGTACTTC.

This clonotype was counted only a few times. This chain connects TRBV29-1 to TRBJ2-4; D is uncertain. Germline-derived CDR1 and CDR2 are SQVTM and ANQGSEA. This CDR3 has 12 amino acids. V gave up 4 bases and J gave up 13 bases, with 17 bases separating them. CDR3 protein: CSVGQRYKEQYF. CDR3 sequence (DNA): TGCAGCGTTGGTCAGCGTTATAAGGAGCAGTACTTC.

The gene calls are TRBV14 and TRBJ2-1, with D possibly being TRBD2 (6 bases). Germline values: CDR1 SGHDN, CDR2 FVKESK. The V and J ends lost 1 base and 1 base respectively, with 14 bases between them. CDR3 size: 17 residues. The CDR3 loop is CASSQVRRERSYNEQFF. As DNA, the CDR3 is TGTGCCAGCAGCCAAGTTAGACGGGAGAGGTCCTACAATGAGCAGTTCTTC. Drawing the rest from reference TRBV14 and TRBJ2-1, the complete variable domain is EAGVTQFPSHSVIEKGQTVTLRCDPISGHDNLYWYRRVMGKEIKFLLHFVKESKQDESGMPNNRFLAERTGGTYSTLKVQPAELEDSGVYFCASSQVRRERSYNEQFFGPGTRLTVL.

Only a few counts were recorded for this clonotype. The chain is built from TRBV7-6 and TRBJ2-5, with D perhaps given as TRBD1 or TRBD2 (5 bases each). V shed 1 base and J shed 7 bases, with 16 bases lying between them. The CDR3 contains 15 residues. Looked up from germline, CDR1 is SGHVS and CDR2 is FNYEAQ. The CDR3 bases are TGTGCCAGCAGCTTAGACGAGGGGTTCCTGATGACCCAGTACTTC. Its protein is CASSLDEGFLMTQYF.

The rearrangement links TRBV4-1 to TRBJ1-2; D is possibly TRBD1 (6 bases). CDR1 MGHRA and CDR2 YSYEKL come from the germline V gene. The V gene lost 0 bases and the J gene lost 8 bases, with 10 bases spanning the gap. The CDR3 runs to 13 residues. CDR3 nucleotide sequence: TGCGCCAGCAGCCAAGATCCCGGGGGCGGCTACACCTTC. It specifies CASSQDPGGGYTF.

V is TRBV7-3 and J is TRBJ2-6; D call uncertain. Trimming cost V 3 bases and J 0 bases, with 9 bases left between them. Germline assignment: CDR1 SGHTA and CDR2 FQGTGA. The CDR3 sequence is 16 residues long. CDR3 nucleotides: TGTGCCAGCAGCTTGTATGGTATCTCTGGGGCCAACGTCCTGACTTTC. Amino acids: CASSLYGISGANVLTF.

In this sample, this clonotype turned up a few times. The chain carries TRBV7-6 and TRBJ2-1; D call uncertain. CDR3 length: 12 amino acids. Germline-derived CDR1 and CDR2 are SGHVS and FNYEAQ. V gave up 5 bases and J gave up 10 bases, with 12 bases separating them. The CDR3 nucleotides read TGTGCCAGCAGCGCCCAGGTTAGCGAGCAGTTCTTC. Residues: CASSAQVSEQFF.

The CDR3 loop is CASSEGTEAFF. In DNA, the CDR3 is TGTGCCAGCAGTGAAGGCACTGAAGCTTTCTTT. V usage is TRBV25-1 and J usage is TRBJ1-1; D is undetermined. V dropped 2 bases and J dropped 4 bases, with 2 bases sitting between them. Germline CDR1 is MGHDK and CDR2 is SYGVNS. The CDR3 is 11 residues long.